Sequencing of this T cell receptor (beta chain) was carried out in a study of beta chain features in type 1 diabetes (dated 2018 in TCRdb). General notes on the study: No differences in mean age, gender distribution, total cell number or subset yield were found between patients and healthy donors. A total of 85 million to 140 million sorted cells were examined across all samples, and a strong correlation was observed between cell number per subset and RNA yield. In the study, TCRB repertoires of sorted circulating CD4+ T cell subsets from recently diagnosed type 1 diabetes patients were compared with those of matched healthy donors. Regulatory and stem cell-like memory subsets were obtained from only 8 patients and roughly 8 healthy donors, while naive and central memory subsets were obtained from all 30 or so donors.

Broad study findings and their caveats: Because small numbers of individuals were included in the HLA sub-analyses, any influence of HLA type on TCRB rearrangement was left unresolved. In all four CD4+ subsets, TCRB CDR3 length was moderately but significantly shorter in type 1 diabetes patients. Naive, central memory and regulatory TCRB repertoires appeared to be more alike among patients than among healthy donors. Because cDNA was sequenced instead of genomic DNA, highly expressing activated cells could be over-represented, though the groups showed no difference in activation or CD3 levels. At VDJ recombination sites, type 1 diabetes patients had fewer insertions and more deleted nucleotides, which implies abnormalities in thymic rearrangement. Shorter templates might have been favored by PCR, but patient and control samples were amplified and corrected together, so both groups would have been affected equally by any skew.

Each donor gave one peripheral blood draw, averaging roughly 120 mL, which was collected into heparinised tubes. A BD FACSAria II and a panel including CD45RO, CCR7, CD25, CD127, CD95 and CD27 were used to sort naive, central memory, regulatory and stem cell-like memory CD4+ T cells. Every sorted population had a purity above 95%. PBMCs were separated immediately by Lymphoprep density gradient centrifugation and were stained directly, without being cultured. So that batch effects would be minimized, each experiment stained and sorted samples in pairs, pairing one healthy donor with one patient. V lost 0 bases and J lost 0 bases, and the count of bases not matched to a germline gene is 3. The germline V gene gives CDR1 as SGHRS and CDR2 as YFSETQ. From the cysteine through the phenylalanine, the CDR3 covers 16 amino acids. Only the CDR3 portion is preserved as DNA: 48 bases, with reading frame beginning at the first base.

This clone was detected a few times. Its specific antigen is unknown. Base-call qualities are not available, and no considerably larger clone is one nucleotide away. All of the isolated RNA was reverse transcribed with the High Capacity cDNA Reverse Transcription Kit, so expressed TCRB transcripts were sequenced. Deep immunoSEQ sequencing was performed on naive, central memory and regulatory T cell samples, with an average of roughly 3.5 million total reads per sample. Sorted cells were lysed in RLT buffer, and RNA was extracted using DNase-treated RNeasy Micro or Mini kits according to cell number. Each cell subset was processed separately to prevent cross-contamination, with patient and healthy donor samples processed together. Using the immunoSEQ multiplex PCR, TCRB sequences were amplified from cDNA into 87-bp fragments spanning the CDR3 region. The amplicons were sequenced using the Illumina HiSeq platform. Per the authors' processing: Synthetic template baselines were used to correct PCR bias computationally, reads within Hamming distance 2 were collapsed, and singletons that could not be merged were discarded. Reads were aligned to IMGT to assign V, D and J genes, CDR3 length, and insertions or deletions at six rearrangement sites. Clonotype counts were normalized to sorted cell number within each subset before computing true diversity and Gini coefficients with the tcR R package. The overlap coefficient, calculated on TCRB nucleotide sequences, was used to measure repertoire sharing. Out-of-frame TCRB sequences from naive cells were analyzed to stand in for the pre-selection repertoire. In its TCRdb copy, this immuneACCESS table keeps in-frame sequences only and misses some clones. Where compared with another copy, unresolved V genes explain less than half of these, and the others have no known cause. V and J calls and clone size are as listed in that table; D and trimming were resolved from the DNA. The sample profile shows about 410,000 clones; roughly 14% of them were found once. The ten largest clones capture roughly 0.033% of the sample.

The chain links TRBV5-1 with TRBJ2-1, with 7 bases matching TRBD1. The sample taken for sequencing was naive CD4+ T cells from blood. This specimen's cell subset or site label, per the study, means: true naive CD4+ T cells. The sequence was obtained from a man between 25 and 39 years old in good health. The DNA is as follows: TGCGCCAGCAGCTTGGAGGACAGGAGCTCCTACAATGAGCAGTTCTTC. This codes for CASSLEDRSSYNEQFF.